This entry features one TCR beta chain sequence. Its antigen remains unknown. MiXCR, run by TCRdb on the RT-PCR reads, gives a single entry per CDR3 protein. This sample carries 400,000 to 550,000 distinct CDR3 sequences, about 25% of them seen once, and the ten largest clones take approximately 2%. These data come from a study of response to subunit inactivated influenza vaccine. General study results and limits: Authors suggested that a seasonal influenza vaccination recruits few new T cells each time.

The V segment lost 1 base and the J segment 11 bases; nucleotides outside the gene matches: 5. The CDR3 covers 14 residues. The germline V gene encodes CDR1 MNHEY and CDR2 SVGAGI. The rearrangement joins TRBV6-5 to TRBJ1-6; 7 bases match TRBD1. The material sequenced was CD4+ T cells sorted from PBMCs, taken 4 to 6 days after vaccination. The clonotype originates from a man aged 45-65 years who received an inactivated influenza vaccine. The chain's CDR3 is CASSYLAGGAPLHF. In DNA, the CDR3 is TGTGCCAGCAGTTACTTGGCAGGGGGAGCACCCCTCCACTTT.